The following is a T cell receptor beta chain sequence with its context. The data were obtained in a study of human T cells and chemical hapten exposure. Whole-study context: There were weekly diphenylcyclopropenone doses to the scalp for patients throughout the roughly 24-week study.

Time point meaning: patch test 1, 2 weeks after DPC sensitization. Treatment noted: therapeutic diphenylcyclopropenone sensitization with weekly scalp DPC. MiXCR, run by TCRdb on the RACE reads, gives a single entry per CDR3 protein. The sample shows some 400,000 distinct CDR3 sequences, around 5% of them seen only once. CDR1 MNHEY and CDR2 SVGEGT come from the germline V gene. J lost 3 bases, V lost 0 bases, and 9 bases had no gene match. The CDR3 length is 18 residues. Material: whole blood, obtained in connection with sensitization to the hapten diphenylcyclopropenone (DPC). This clonotype originated in a woman aged 45-60 years with alopecia areata. Some clones in this sample may be carry-over from other donors' samples. This rearrangement joins TRBV6-2 or TRBV6-3 to TRBJ2-3; 10 bases match TRBD2. CDR3 nucleotides: TGTGCCAGCAGTTACTCATCGCTAGCGGGAGTAGGGACAGATACGCAGTATTTT. This codes for CASSYSSLAGVGTDTQYF.